The source of this TCR beta chain is a study of a mutant IDH1 vaccine in newly diagnosed glioma. Overall study context: The study gave patients eight vaccinations in weeks 1, 3, 5, 7, 11, 15, 19, 23. Previous care, which was radiotherapy, temozolomide, or both, most often involved both.

The repertoire was sequenced with immunoSEQ multiplex PCR; TCRdb's copy has only in-frame clones and lacks some. This sample has around 52,000 clones, with about 87% found just once. Concerning this clone itself: Its specificity is not known.

The germline V gene has CDR1 SGHTA and CDR2 FQGNSA. V lost 4 bases and J lost 0, with 15 bases in between. CDR3 length: 17 amino acids. Time point denoted: week 5, during vaccination. Every vaccine dose comprised 300 ug of mutant IDH1 20-mer peptide plus topical imiquimod. Donor tumors were new WHO grade 3 or 4 IDH1-mutant, ATRX-lost astrocytomas. The input for sequencing was PBMCs, taken from a glioma patient whose treatment included an IDH1 peptide vaccine. This clonotype was obtained from a woman aged 40 to 50 with glioma. This chain connects TRBV7-2 to TRBJ2-2; D possibly corresponds to TRBD1 (6 bases). The CDR3 nucleotides read TGTGCCAGCAGCTCATTCCAGGGGTTCTCGAACACCGGGGAGCTGTTTTTT. As protein: CASSSFQGFSNTGELFF.